These 16 T cell receptor beta chains came from one sample sequenced in a study of chemoradiotherapy in HPV16-positive cancers. Clones were sequenced by immunoSEQ multiplex PCR, and TCRdb holds only the in-frame ones, with some missing. This sample yields under 6,500 clones, of which 86% are seen a single time; approximately 2.3% belongs to the top ten. This specimen consisted of tumor tissue, obtained from a patient who underwent chemoradiotherapy. The receptors were gathered from a human donor with HPV-associated anogenital cancer.

In its sample, this clone was seen once. V and J are TRBV2 and TRBJ1-1, with D possibly matching TRBD1 (6 bases). Germline assignment: CDR1 SNHLY and CDR2 FYNNEI. CDR3 length equals 13 residues. Between the trimmed V and J ends, which lost 2 bases and 5 bases, there was a span of 9 bases. The DNA of the CDR3 is TGTGCCAGCAGTGAACGGAGGGGGACTGAAGCTTTCTTT. Translated, it gives CASSERRGTEAFF.

This chain links TRBV6-5 with TRBJ1-4; possible D gene TRBD1, 5 bases. The CDR3 contains 15 residues. With 6 bases removed from V and 5 bases from J, the gap between germline ends came to 16 bases. CDR1 is MNHEY, CDR2 SVGAGI, per germline. The CDR3 coding sequence is TGTGCCAGCAGGGACCCCAGGGAGGGAAATGAAAAACTGTTTTTT. Translation gives CASRDPREGNEKLFF.

This clone has only one observation. The V and J genes are TRBV29-1 and TRBJ1-4, with 9 bases identical to TRBD1. The CDR3 loop spans 15 amino acids. Germline CDR1 reads SQVTM; CDR2 reads ANQGSEA. CDR3 sequence reads: CSASLPGTGNEKLFF. As DNA, the CDR3 is TGCAGTGCGTCCCTACCGGGGACAGGGAATGAAAAACTGTTTTTT.

The rearrangement uses TRBV7-9 and TRBJ2-1; D could derive from TRBD1 or TRBD2 (5 bases each). Germline V gives CDR1 SEHNR, CDR2 FQNEAQ (reference sequence). The CDR3 contains 13 residues. V shed 3 bases and J shed 10 bases, with 13 bases lying between them. CDR3 sequence (DNA): TGTGCCAGCAGCTTTGGTCCTTGGGGGGAGCAGTTCTTC. Amino acid sequence: CASSFGPWGEQFF.

Details on this clone: This sample includes further DNA sequences coding for the same CDR3. The chain joins TRBV2 to TRBJ2-1, with a weak D call TRBD2 (6 bases). Trimming left V 3 bases short and J 6 bases short, with 6 bases between. The CDR3 runs 12 residues. The germline V gene has CDR1 SNHLY and CDR2 FYNNEI. The CDR3 nucleotides are TGTGCCAGCAGTGACGGGAGCAATGAGCAGTTCTTC. Amino acid sequence: CASSDGSNEQFF.

The chain uses TRBV7-8 and TRBJ2-5, with no clear D. This CDR3 has 12 amino acids. V was cut by 2 bases and J by 0 bases, with 1 base left in between. Per the germline V gene, CDR1 is SGHVS and CDR2 is FQNEAQ. CDR3 protein: CASSLHQETQYF. CDR3 DNA: TGTGCCAGCAGCTTACACCAAGAGACCCAGTACTTC. The whole variable domain, remainder taken from reference TRBV7-8 and TRBJ2-5, is GAGVSQSPRYKVAKRGQDVALRCDPISGHVSLFWYQQALGQGPEFLTYFQNEAQLDKSGLPSDRFFAERPEGSVSTLKIQRTQQEDSAVYLCASSLHQETQYFGPGTRLLVL.

This clone has only one observation. The chain combines TRBV18 with TRBJ2-2; 10 nucleotides agree with TRBD2. The CDR3 is made up of 14 amino acids. V shed 6 bases, J shed 4 bases, and the junction held 2 bases outside the gene matches. Germline V gene sequence: CDR1 KGHSH, CDR2 LQKENI. The CDR3 region has the DNA TGTGCCAGCTCTGGACTAGCGGTCACCGGGGAGCTGTTTTTT. It is translated as CASSGLAVTGELFF.

This clone appeared a single time. The rearrangement joins TRBV7-2 to TRBJ2-5, with 9 bases identical to TRBD2. Germline trimming cut 2 bases from V and 3 bases from J; bases unmatched to any gene: 4. The length of the CDR3 is 15 residues. The germline CDR1 and CDR2 sequences are SGHTA and FQGNSA. The CDR3 DNA is TGTGCCAGCAGCTTATGGGCTAGCGGGGAAGAGACCCAGTACTTC. Translating gives CASSLWASGEETQYF.

The gene calls are TRBV28 and TRBJ1-1; TRBD1 aligns across 9 bases. The CDR3 contains 12 residues. The trim removed 6 bases at V and 4 bases at J, leaving 0 bases unmatched. Germline loops: CDR1 MDHEN, CDR2 SYDVKM. CDR3 protein: CASRTGGTEAFF. Written as DNA, the CDR3 is TGTGCCAGCAGGACAGGGGGCACTGAAGCTTTCTTT.

The chain employs TRBV30 and TRBJ1-1, with D hard to call. The length of the CDR3 is 12 residues. Germline CDR1 is GTSNPN and CDR2 is SVGIG (reference sequence). Trimming left V 5 bases short and J 5 bases short, with 12 bases between. Written as DNA, the CDR3 is TGTGCCTGGTCAACTTTGGGGACTGAAGCTTTCTTT. It yields the protein CAWSTLGTEAFF.

This rearrangement joins TRBV7-3 to TRBJ1-2, with D tentatively TRBD1 (5 bases). The germline V gene has CDR1 SGHTA and CDR2 FQGTGA. The CDR3 runs to 15 residues. Trimming left V 5 bases short and J 3 bases short, with 16 bases between. Here the CDR3 reads CASSLWAGKDYGYTF. The CDR3, as DNA: TGTGCCAGCAGCCTATGGGCAGGGAAAGACTATGGCTACACCTTC. Based on the CDR3 plus reference TRBV7-3 and TRBJ1-2, the full variable domain is GAGVSQTPSNKVTEKGKYVELRCDPISGHTALYWYRQSLGQGPEFLIYFQGTGAADDSGLPNDRFFAVRPEGSVSTLKIQRTERGDSAVYLCASSLWAGKDYGYTFGSGTRLTVV.

This clone turned up a few times. V and J are TRBV15 and TRBJ2-5; D unresolved. Germline CDR1 is LNHNV and CDR2 is YYDKDF (reference sequence). This CDR3 has 15 residues. V was cut by 1 base and J by 5 bases, with 14 bases left in between. The CDR3 region has the DNA TGTGCCACCAGCAGAGGTCGGAAACAAGGGGAGACCCAGTACTTC. Amino acid sequence: CATSRGRKQGETQYF.

The V and J genes are TRBV14 and TRBJ2-7; 8 bases fit TRBD2. V gave up 3 bases and J gave up 3 bases; unmatched junction bases: 7. Per the germline V gene, CDR1 is SGHDN and CDR2 is FVKESK. The CDR3 has 15 amino acids. The CDR3 DNA reads TGTGCCAGCAGCCACCTCGGGGGGGGAGGCTACGAGCAGTACTTC. Translating gives CASSHLGGGGYEQYF.

J is TRBJ2-3 and V is TRBV12-5; D is ambiguous. In germline, CDR1 is LGHNT, CDR2 FRNRAP. The CDR3 runs to 17 residues. V was clipped by 2 bases and J by 0 bases, with 15 bases between them. The chain's CDR3 is CASGLPVAVISTDTQYF. The CDR3 nucleotides are TGTGCTAGTGGTTTGCCGGTTGCAGTGATTAGCACAGATACGCAGTATTTT.

The CDR3 here is CASSPRAASGSSYNEQFF. DNA for the CDR3: TGTGCCAGCAGCCCGCGAGCGGCTAGCGGAAGCTCCTACAATGAGCAGTTCTTC. This rearrangement joins TRBV7-2 to TRBJ2-1; 7 nucleotides line up with TRBD2. This CDR3 contains 18 residues. In germline, CDR1 is SGHTA, CDR2 FQGNSA. J lost 0 bases, V lost 5 bases, and 13 bases had no gene match.

The chain carries TRBV27 and TRBJ2-1, with D possibly TRBD2 on 5 matching bases. Per the germline V gene, CDR1 is MNHEY and CDR2 is SMNVEV (reference sequence). This CDR3 is built from 14 residues. Trimming stripped 8 bases from V and 0 bases from J, with 11 bases between. Written as DNA, the CDR3 is TGTGCCAGCTCTCGAGGGAACTCCTACAATGAGCAGTTCTTC. Its translation is CASSRGNSYNEQFF.